Here is one TCR beta chain with its context. This clonotype was seen repeatedly, ten times or more. The antigen this receptor binds is unknown. Per-nucleotide qualities are absent, and no much larger clonotype sits a single base away. This sample was taken from a study of human T cells and chemical hapten exposure (TCRdb year 2021). Turning to the overall study: For sensitization, 2% DPC in acetone was applied to an approximately 2 cm by approximately 2 cm area of upper inner arm skin. Patch testing was performed on the upper back with Finn chambers containing 0.01% DPC, and the patch tests were scored after 6 days according to International Contact Dermatitis Research Group standards. Throughout the study period of around 25 weeks, patients also received therapeutic DPC doses to the scalp every week. For TCR sequencing, blood came from approximately 29 alopecia patients at anywhere from one to four time points (pre-sensitization, 2, 6 and 24 weeks). Libraries were pooled for sequencing, and per-sample TCR yields varied mainly because of small differences in library volumes within the pool. In alopecia patients, the study followed how the peripheral blood TCR repertoire changed in vivo over primary and secondary sensitization to diphenylcyclopropenone (DPC), a hapten. Most of the patients in the cohort were female, and the cohort covered alopecia areata with under or over 50% scalp involvement, alopecia totalis and alopecia universalis. Blood samples were taken from patients before sensitization (week 0) and at 2, 6 and about 24 weeks after DPC sensitization. Paper-wide results and their limitations: Expanded TCRs formed significantly more large CDR3 similarity clusters than pre-sensitization or healthy control sets, consistent with antigen-driven responses. The number of TCRs above 1 in 1000 frequency did not change with DPC sensitization; there was no evidence of global repertoire structure alterations. Repeated subsampling changed both the strength of the expansion versus patch-test correlation and the threshold at which that correlation became significant. Because every patient had alopecia, a presumed autoimmune disease, the patients' immune response might differ from that of healthy individuals. Patch test score correlated positively with the number of PT1 expanded TCRs, reaching significance at thresholds 8, 16 and 32 but not at 4.

Spanning cysteine to phenylalanine, the CDR3 consists of 17 amino acids. The read is trimmed to its CDR3 DNA, 51 bases read in frame from base 1. The germline V gene encodes CDR1 DFQATT and CDR2 SNEGSKA (reference sequence). The junction shows trimming of 0 bases on V and 8 bases on J, and the gene matches do not reach 14 bases of it. Library generation was performed with RACE. Instrument on record: NextSeq 500. During library preparation, unique molecular identifiers were attached to individual cDNA molecules so that TCRs could be counted in a quantitative, reproducible way. For every blood RNA sample, sequencing covered both the TCR alpha and TCR beta chains. The authors' analysis ran thus. The median number of TCRs per sample was approximately 96,000, ranging from about 23,224 to 690,600. The Decombinator software suite was used to annotate the V, J and CDR3 of the TCR reads. For the PS versus PT1 abundance plots, all samples were subsampled to the same number of TCRs (28,000). TCRs were defined as expanded if absent before sensitization and observed at least eight times at the 2-week time point. TCRdb reran the public reads through fastp at Q25 and MiXCR, keeping productive beta chains. For every CDR3 protein sequence, its rows merge into one entry that carries the most common genes and DNA. These V and J calls are TCRdb output, not the study's own analysis. The sample contains approximately 80,000 distinct CDR3 sequences, roughly 10% of them found a single time. Of the sample, approximately 2.3% falls within the top ten clones.

Read against the paper, the sample's time point label means: patch test 2, 6 weeks after DPC sensitization. The meaning of the sample's treatment or condition label: therapeutic diphenylcyclopropenone sensitization with weekly scalp DPC. At each patch-test visit, blood was drawn before the patch test was applied. Patients were eligible if aged 18 to 70, diagnosed with alopecia and judged suitable for DPC therapy, and pregnant patients were excluded. Total RNA was extracted from unfractionated whole blood collected in Tempus Blood RNA tubes. This sequence originates from a woman in her twenties or thirties with alopecia areata. Some clones in this sample may be carry-over from other donors' samples. The V and J segments used are TRBV20-1 and TRBJ2-1; 9 bases in the middle match TRBD2. Here the sequenced sample was whole blood, taken in connection with sensitization to the hapten diphenylcyclopropenone (DPC). The sequence in DNA is TGCAGTGCTAGAGACCCTTCTCTGCGGGGGGGCTCTGATGAGCAGTTCTTC. It translates as CSARDPSLRGGSDEQFF.